This record covers a single T cell receptor beta chain. What it binds is unknown. One base away lies a much larger clone, so this may be a sequencing read error. TCR beta cDNA was reverse-transcribed from roughly 0.45 ug of total RNA. The reaction used a constant-region primer and ProtoScript II reverse transcriptase. Modified slightly, ARM-PCR produced TCR beta libraries over three nested multiplex PCR rounds. TRBV1-TRBV30 forward and Cbeta reverse primers drove the first two approximately 10-cycle rounds. TCRdb reanalysed the multiplex PCR reads using MiXCR and keeps one entry per CDR3 protein. This table has hundreds of thousands of distinct CDR3 sequences, more than 55% appearing once. Unsorted whole blood supplied the RNA, and germline DNA was extracted too. Collection of around 4 milliliters of peripheral blood took place before surgery. The data derive from a study of tumor-infiltrating lymphocytes in primary liver carcinoma. Study-level information: Every sample contained roughly 3.5 to 7.13 million productive TCRbeta reads, and these numbers were similar from one tissue type to another. General study points: With p = 0.039, the top-250-clone fraction in tumors significantly exceeded that in blood.

This CDR3 comprises 17 residues. Germline assignment: CDR1 MNHNS and CDR2 SASEGT. The TCR comes from a woman under 40 with primary liver carcinoma and hepatitis B virus infection. Sequencing was carried out using peripheral blood. The chain carries TRBV6-1 and TRBJ2-6; D gene ambiguous. The CDR3 DNA is TGTGCCAACAGTATCACTCACGTTAGCTCTGGGGCCAACGTCCTGACTTTC. Translation gives CANSITHVSSGANVLTF.